These 29 T cell receptor beta chains were all obtained from the same sample, sequenced in a study of blood T cell repertoires in COVID-19. Clones were sequenced by immunoSEQ multiplex PCR, and TCRdb holds only the in-frame ones, with some missing. The sample includes some 20,000 clones, 90% to 95% of them seen just once. The sequenced sample was peripheral blood. These TCRs come from a human donor in a cohort sampled during active COVID-19.

The chain combines TRBV30 with TRBJ1-6; a possible D gene is TRBD1 (6 bases). This CDR3 contains 15 residues. In germline, CDR1 is GTSNPN, CDR2 SVGIG (reference sequence). Trimming removed 3 bases at V and 8 bases at J, with 17 bases between. The CDR3 reads CAWRPRIGGDSPLHF. CDR3 coding DNA: TGTGCCTGGAGGCCCCGAATAGGGGGGGATTCACCCCTCCACTTT.

The chain couples TRBV28 to TRBJ2-5, with a weak D call TRBD1 (6 bases). V was cut by 7 bases and J by 2 bases, with 8 bases left in between. CDR3 size: 12 residues. Germline CDR1 and CDR2: MDHEN and SYDVKM. CDR3 loop: CASTGQQETQYF. The CDR3, as DNA: TGTGCCAGCACCGGACAGCAAGAGACCCAGTACTTC.

The J gene is TRBJ1-2, the V gene TRBV18; 7 nucleotides line up with TRBD1. V was clipped by 4 bases and J by 8 bases; unmatched bases: 10. CDR3 size: 14 residues. Germline loops: CDR1 KGHSH, CDR2 LQKENI. CDR3 sequence (DNA): TGTGCCAGCTCACTAGACAGGGCCGATTACGGCTACACCTTC. Translating it yields CASSLDRADYGYTF.

The J gene is TRBJ1-3, the V gene TRBV19; 8 nucleotides align to TRBD1. Germline CDR1 and CDR2: LNHDA and SQIVND (reference sequence). Trimming took 5 bases from V and 4 from J; bases not matched to a gene: 7. This CDR3 contains 15 residues. The DNA of the CDR3 is TGTGCCAGTAGTTTAAACGCAGGGGGCGGAAACACCATATATTTT. Its protein product is CASSLNAGGGNTIYF.

The chain couples TRBV7-9 to TRBJ1-1, with 11 bases aligning to TRBD1. Trimming removed 5 bases from V and 0 bases from J; junction bases left unmatched: 5. The length of the CDR3 is 16 residues. Germline CDR1 SEHNR, CDR2 FQNEAQ (reference sequence). The CDR3 spells CASSGQGAVMNTEAFF. The CDR3 region has the DNA TGTGCCAGCAGCGGACAGGGGGCAGTCATGAACACTGAAGCTTTCTTT.

The chain recombines TRBV29-1 with TRBJ1-2; TRBD1 is a possible D gene (6 bases). CDR3 length equals 12 residues. The germline CDR1 and CDR2 sequences are SQVTM and ANQGSEA. V lost 7 bases and J lost 5, with 14 bases in between. CDR3 region: CSAKGDGYGYTF. CDR3 sequence (DNA): TGCAGCGCGAAGGGGGATGGATATGGCTACACCTTC.

This chain joins TRBV6-6 and TRBJ2-1; maybe TRBD1 (6 bases). Germline values: CDR1 MNHNY, CDR2 SVGAGI (reference sequence). V was pared by 9 bases and J by 8 bases, with 20 bases between. CDR3 size: 14 residues. The CDR3 region is CASYRDPVVHEQFF. The CDR3 coding sequence is TGTGCCAGTTACAGGGATCCGGTGGTTCATGAGCAGTTCTTC.

In this sample, this clone turned up a few times. The chain is built from TRBV12-3 or TRBV12-4 and TRBJ2-1; D unclear. The CDR3 covers 13 residues. V was shortened by 3 bases and J by 9 bases, with 12 bases between the two germline ends. The CDR3, as DNA: TGTGCCAGCAGTTTCAGGTTAGACGGTGAGCAGTTCTTC. It codes for CASSFRLDGEQFF.

This chain links TRBV2 with TRBJ2-3; 7 bases align to TRBD2. The CDR3 loop spans 16 amino acids. Germline-derived CDR1 and CDR2 are SNHLY and FYNNEI. Trimming took 4 bases from V and 1 from J; bases not matched to a gene: 8. The CDR3 DNA reads TGTGCCAGCAGTGTTGGCCAGCGGGGCGGCACAGATACGCAGTATTTT. Translating gives CASSVGQRGGTDTQYF.

The chain uses TRBV3-1 (or the pseudogene TRBV3-2) and TRBJ2-7, with D possibly being TRBD2 (6 bases). This CDR3 has 13 amino acids. Germline V gene sequence: CDR1 LGHDT, CDR2 YNNKEL (reference sequence). Trimming stripped 4 bases from V and 1 base from J, with 8 bases between. CDR3 bases: TGTGCCAGCAGCCGAGGGACTTCCTACGAGCAGTACTTC. Protein product: CASSRGTSYEQYF.

This clone turned up a few times. This chain links TRBV2 with TRBJ1-6, with D unresolved. CDR3 length: 13 amino acids. Between the trimmed V and J ends, which lost 4 bases and 6 bases, there was a span of 7 bases. Germline V gives CDR1 SNHLY, CDR2 FYNNEI. This chain's CDR3 is CASSARLNSPLHF. CDR3 bases: TGTGCCAGCAGTGCGAGGCTTAATTCACCCCTCCACTTT.

The rearrangement links TRBV19 to TRBJ2-2, with TRBD1 as a possible D gene (6 bases). The germline V gene has CDR1 LNHDA and CDR2 SQIVND (reference sequence). V shed 6 bases and J shed 0 bases, with 11 bases lying between them. The CDR3 sequence is 15 residues long. CDR3 protein: CASSPGVANTGELFF. As DNA, the CDR3 is TGTGCCAGTAGCCCAGGGGTGGCGAACACCGGGGAGCTGTTTTTT.

The gene calls are TRBV18 and TRBJ2-2; 10 nucleotides agree with TRBD1. Germline values: CDR1 KGHSH, CDR2 LQKENI. The CDR3 consists of 15 residues. The ends lost 3 bases at V and 6 bases at J; junction bases unmatched: 4. The CDR3 region is CASSPQTGGAGELFF. In DNA, the CDR3 is TGTGCCAGCTCACCGCAGACAGGGGGCGCCGGGGAGCTGTTTTTT.

The chain links TRBV7-3 to TRBJ2-3, with a weak D call TRBD2 (6 bases). This CDR3 is built from 13 residues. Trimming shortened V by 5 bases and J by 1 base, and 7 bases separated the two germline ends. Per germline, CDR1 SGHTA and CDR2 FQGTGA. This chain's CDR3 is CASSPGGTDTQYF. As DNA, the CDR3 is TGTGCCAGCAGCCCGGGGGGCACAGATACGCAGTATTTT.

This chain joins TRBV6-5 and TRBJ2-1, with D possibly TRBD2 on 6 matching bases. The CDR3 is 15 residues long. V was cut by 2 bases and J by 6 bases, with 14 bases left in between. CDR1 is MNHEY and CDR2 is SVGAGI in the germline V gene. CDR3 in DNA: TGTGCCAGCAGTTACCCCGGGGGAAGGAGCAATGAGCAGTTCTTC. Protein sequence: CASSYPGGRSNEQFF.

This clone appeared once. This rearrangement joins TRBV18 to TRBJ2-3, with 7 bases fitting TRBD2. Germline trimming cut 3 bases from V and 3 bases from J; bases unmatched to any gene: 12. This CDR3 comprises 17 residues. Looked up from germline, CDR1 is KGHSH and CDR2 is LQKENI. CDR3: CASSPLPGGGSTDTQYF. DNA of the CDR3: TGTGCCAGCTCACCGCTCCCGGGGGGTGGTAGTACAGATACGCAGTATTTT.

The chain couples TRBV19 to TRBJ2-7, with TRBD1 matching 9 bases. Trimming at V came to 3 bases and at J to 3 bases, leaving 6 bases not matched to a gene. The CDR3 spans 15 residues. The germline V gene encodes CDR1 LNHDA and CDR2 SQIVND (reference sequence). The CDR3 is CASSIPGQGIYEQYF. CDR3 sequence (DNA): TGTGCCAGTAGTATCCCGGGACAGGGTATCTACGAGCAGTACTTC.

The J gene is TRBJ1-2, the V gene TRBV6-1; the D is unclear. This CDR3 is built from 16 residues. The V end was cut by 0 bases, the J end by 4 bases, with 15 bases between. The germline V gene encodes CDR1 MNHNS and CDR2 SASEGT. The CDR3 is CASSEALAGGVYGYTF. CDR3 DNA sequence: TGTGCCAGCAGTGAAGCGCTAGCCGGTGGGGTCTATGGCTACACCTTC.

The chain couples TRBV25-1 to TRBJ1-2; 7 bases line up with TRBD1. Germline V lookup: CDR1 MGHDK, CDR2 SYGVNS. CDR3 length equals 12 residues. V was pared by 5 bases and J by 8 bases, with 5 bases of the junction left unmatched. CDR3 region: CASSKQGTGYTF. For the CDR3, the DNA is TGTGCCAGCAGTAAACAGGGGACCGGCTACACCTTC.

The V and J genes are TRBV2 and TRBJ2-5; 8 bases match TRBD2. This CDR3 spans 16 amino acids. J lost 0 bases, V lost 4 bases, and 7 bases had no gene match. From germline, CDR1 is SNHLY and CDR2 FYNNEI. The CDR3: CASSGAGGPYQETQYF. The CDR3 region has the DNA TGTGCCAGCAGTGGGGCGGGGGGCCCGTACCAAGAGACCCAGTACTTC. Full variable domain (remainder filled in from reference TRBV2 and TRBJ2-5): EPEVTQTPSHQVTQMGQEVILRCVPISNHLYFYWYRQILGQKVEFLVSFYNNEISEKSEIFDDQFSVERPDGSNFTLKIRSTKLEDSAMYFCASSGAGGPYQETQYFGPGTRLLVL.

The gene calls are TRBV7-3 and TRBJ2-2; D is ambiguous. The ends were cut back, 3 bases at V and 2 bases at J, with 7 bases in the middle. Looked up from germline, CDR1 is SGHTA and CDR2 is FQGTGA. The CDR3 totals 14 residues. The CDR3: CASSLGFNTGELFF. The DNA of the CDR3 is TGTGCCAGCAGCTTGGGCTTCAACACCGGGGAGCTGTTTTTT.

The chain joins TRBV7-2 to TRBJ2-1; weak D call: TRBD2 (5 bases). The CDR3 is made up of 14 amino acids. V gave up 8 bases and J gave up 6 bases, with 17 bases separating them. Germline CDR1 SGHTA, CDR2 FQGNSA. CDR3 in DNA: TGTGCCAGCGGCCCGGAGCCCGGGGTCAATGAGCAGTTCTTC. This translates into CASGPEPGVNEQFF.

The chain uses TRBV4-2 and TRBJ2-7; TRBD1 matches at 8 bases. With 5 bases clipped from V and 4 bases from J, the junction kept 13 bases outside the gene matches. Germline CDR1 LGHNA, CDR2 YNFKEQ. This CDR3 has 16 residues. CDR3 sequence (DNA): TGTGCCAGCAGCTTCCTCGGACAGGGAAAGAGGTACGAGCAGTACTTC. Its translation is CASSFLGQGKRYEQYF.

V gene TRBV18 combines with J gene TRBJ2-3; TRBD1 agrees at 9 bases. From germline, CDR1 is KGHSH and CDR2 LQKENI. CDR3 length equals 15 residues. J lost 3 bases, V lost 3 bases, and 4 bases had no gene match. The CDR3 nucleotides read TGTGCCAGCTCACCCACAGGGGGCAGGACAGATACGCAGTATTTT. It yields the protein CASSPTGGRTDTQYF.

Only a few counts were recorded for this clone. V gene TRBV6-2 or TRBV6-3 combines with J gene TRBJ2-7, with D tentatively TRBD1 (6 bases). Per the germline V gene, CDR1 is MNHEY and CDR2 is SVGEGT. The CDR3 totals 13 residues. Trimming stripped 0 bases from V and 9 bases from J, with 12 bases between. This CDR3 is CASSYSYRVRQYF. CDR3 DNA sequence: TGTGCCAGCAGTTACTCCTACAGGGTCCGGCAGTACTTC.

This clone was seen just once. The J gene is TRBJ2-5, the V gene TRBV12-3 or TRBV12-4, with D perhaps matching TRBD1 (6 bases). Deletions cut 6 bases from V and 5 bases from J, with 13 bases between. The CDR3 totals 13 residues. The CDR3 sequence is CASSTTGRETQYF. CDR3 bases: TGTGCCAGCAGCACAACAGGGCGGGAGACCCAGTACTTC.

In DNA form, the CDR3 reads TGCGCCAGCAGCTTAAGCGGGGGACCTGGGGAGCTGTTTTTT. Amino acid sequence: CASSLSGGPGELFF. J is TRBJ2-2 and V is TRBV5-1, with 8 bases aligning to TRBD2. This CDR3 region has 14 residues. CDR1 SGHRS and CDR2 YFSETQ come from the germline V gene. Losses at the gene ends were 2 bases for V and 8 bases for J; bases not matched to a gene: 5.

This chain uses TRBV12-3 or TRBV12-4 with TRBJ2-5; D is possibly TRBD2 (5 bases). The length of the CDR3 is 12 residues. The V end was cut by 6 bases, the J end by 5 bases, with 10 bases between. The CDR3 protein is CASRAGEETQYF. For the CDR3, the DNA is TGTGCCAGCAGGGCCGGGGAGGAGACCCAGTACTTC.

The genes are TRBV7-2 and TRBJ1-2; 8 bases line up with TRBD1. Germline loops: CDR1 SGHTA, CDR2 FQGNSA. The CDR3 has 15 residues. V dropped 2 bases and J dropped 3; count of bases not matched to a gene: 5. CDR3 in amino acids: CASSLNQGAYYGYTF. Here the CDR3 DNA reads TGTGCCAGCAGCTTAAACCAGGGGGCATACTATGGCTACACCTTC.